The 23 T cell receptor beta chains below were found in one sample sequenced in a study of blood T cell repertoires in COVID-19. The protocol was immunoSEQ multiplex PCR, while the TCRdb copy is restricted to in-frame clones and leaves out a portion. The data show 360,000 or so clones, with more than 85% seen just once and under 3% held by the top ten. Input material: PBMCs or T cells enriched from blood (not recorded which). All receptors derive from a woman aged 25 to 39 who had recovered from COVID-19.

The gene calls are TRBV9 and TRBJ2-1; 8 bases line up with TRBD2. Per germline, CDR1 SGDLS and CDR2 YYNGEE. This CDR3 is 13 amino acids long. Losses at the gene ends were 6 bases for V and 6 bases for J; bases not matched to a gene: 5. The CDR3 loop reads CASTRLAGNEQFF. CDR3 in DNA: TGTGCCAGCACGCGTCTAGCGGGCAATGAGCAGTTCTTC. The full variable domain, rest sourced from reference TRBV9 and TRBJ2-1, is DSGVTQTPKHLITATGQRVTLRCSPRSGDLSVYWYQQSLDQGLQFLIQYYNGEERAKGNILERFSAQQFPDLHSELNLSSLELGDSALYFCASTRLAGNEQFFGPGTRLTVL.

The genes are TRBV18 and TRBJ1-1; 8 positions match TRBD1. Germline trimming cut 2 bases from V and 6 bases from J; bases unmatched to any gene: 11. Germline V gene sequence: CDR1 KGHSH, CDR2 LQKENI. The CDR3 sequence is 16 residues long. CDR3 amino acids: CASSPKQGAGLPEAFF. The DNA of the CDR3 is TGTGCCAGCTCACCAAAGCAGGGGGCAGGTCTCCCTGAAGCTTTCTTT.

V gene TRBV18 combines with J gene TRBJ1-2; TRBD1 matches 9 bases. The CDR3 sequence is 17 residues long. Trimming took 3 bases from V and 3 from J; bases not matched to a gene: 11. CDR1 and CDR2 (germline): KGHSH, LQKENI. Written as DNA, the CDR3 is TGTGCCAGCTCACCGCCGGGACAGGGAAGGATCCACTATGGCTACACCTTC. It is translated as CASSPPGQGRIHYGYTF.

The chain is built from TRBV11-1 and TRBJ2-3, with TRBD2 identical over 9 bases. The CDR3 covers 16 residues. Germline V gene lookup returns CDR1 SGHAT and CDR2 FQDESV (reference sequence). The ends lost 1 base at V and 2 bases at J; junction bases unmatched: 4. The CDR3 nucleotides are TGTGCCAGCAGCTTAGAGGGACTAGCCATCACAGATACGCAGTATTTT. Translated: CASSLEGLAITDTQYF.

The chain is built from TRBV28 and TRBJ2-6, with D possibly TRBD1 on 6 matching bases. Deletions cut 10 bases from V and 0 bases from J, with 10 bases between. CDR3 size: 14 residues. Per germline, CDR1 MDHEN and CDR2 SYDVKM. The CDR3 DNA reads as TGTGCCACCCTGACAGGCTCTGGGGCCAACGTCCTGACTTTC. Translation gives CATLTGSGANVLTF. Looking up the rest from reference TRBV28 and TRBJ2-6 gives the full variable domain: DVKVTQSSRYLVKRTGEKVFLECVQDMDHENMFWYRQDPGLGLRLIYFSYDVKMKEKGDIPEGYSVSREKKERFSLILESASTNQTSMYLCATLTGSGANVLTFGAGSRLTVL.

The chain has TRBV5-1 and TRBJ1-1; D is possibly TRBD1 (5 bases). The CDR3 length is 13 residues. Trimming took 3 bases from V and 5 from J, leaving 11 bases between them. Per germline, CDR1 SGHRS and CDR2 YFSETQ. CDR3 coding DNA: TGCGCCAGCAGCTCCCTAGGGGTGACTGAAGCTTTCTTT. It translates to CASSSLGVTEAFF.

This clone was seen only a few times. V gene TRBV28 combines with J gene TRBJ1-2; D gene uncertain. Germline-derived CDR1 and CDR2 are MDHEN and SYDVKM. The CDR3 extends over 13 amino acids. Trimming cost V 2 bases and J 4 bases, with 8 bases left between them. The CDR3 DNA sequence: TGTGCCAGCAGTTTAAGTGGGCTCTATGGCTACACCTTC. It codes for CASSLSGLYGYTF.

The genes are TRBV5-4 and TRBJ1-1; possible D gene TRBD1, 6 bases. Trimming cost V 1 base and J 1 base, with 14 bases left between them. The CDR3 runs 16 residues. Germline CDR1 SGHNT, CDR2 YYREEE (reference sequence). The CDR3 region is CASSLPQQGSNTEAFF. The CDR3, as DNA: TGTGCCAGCAGCTTGCCTCAGCAGGGGTCGAACACTGAAGCTTTCTTT.

The V and J genes are TRBV30 and TRBJ1-4; TRBD1 is a possible D gene (5 bases). V was shortened by 1 base and J by 8 bases, with 14 bases between the two germline ends. The germline CDR1 and CDR2 sequences are GTSNPN and SVGIG (reference sequence). There are 14 residues in the CDR3. The CDR3 here is CAWSEFRAGEKLFF. CDR3 DNA: TGTGCCTGGAGTGAGTTCAGGGCGGGAGAAAAACTGTTTTTT.

This chain joins TRBV5-6 and TRBJ1-6; 10 nucleotides match TRBD1. Trimming took 2 bases from V and 9 from J; bases not matched to a gene: 5. The CDR3 has 15 residues. Germline assignment: CDR1 SGHDT and CDR2 YYEEEE. CDR3 bases: TGTGCCAGCAGCTTTGGGACAGGGGTTTTTTCACCCCTCCACTTT. Amino acids: CASSFGTGVFSPLHF.

The chain employs TRBV7-9 and TRBJ2-2; 7 nucleotides align to TRBD1. J gave up 6 bases and V 5 bases, and 3 bases lay outside the gene matches. Germline V gene lookup returns CDR1 SEHNR and CDR2 FQNEAQ (reference sequence). This CDR3 comprises 13 residues. CDR3 coding DNA: TGTGCCAGCAGCATTGGACAGGCCGGGGAGCTGTTTTTT. This sequence encodes CASSIGQAGELFF.

J is TRBJ2-7 and V is TRBV5-1, with TRBD2 matching 10 bases. This CDR3 contains 16 residues. Germline CDR1 reads SGHRS; CDR2 reads YFSETQ. V dropped 4 bases and J dropped 0; count of bases not matched to a gene: 7. The CDR3 sequence: CASSPPGLARSYEQYF. CDR3 bases: TGCGCCAGCAGCCCCCCGGGACTAGCGCGCTCCTACGAGCAGTACTTC.

This sequence joins TRBV6-5 and TRBJ2-7; the D is unclear. This CDR3 has 15 amino acids. V lost 0 bases and J lost 2, with 11 bases in between. The germline V gene encodes CDR1 MNHEY and CDR2 SVGAGI. CDR3 nucleotide sequence: TGTGCCAGCAGTTACTCACGTGGAGTGCCCTACGAGCAGTACTTC. It yields the protein CASSYSRGVPYEQYF.

The rearrangement uses TRBV6-5 and TRBJ2-7, with no clear D. The germline gives CDR1 MNHEY, CDR2 SVGAGI. The V end was cut by 8 bases, the J end by 4 bases, with 9 bases between. The CDR3 runs 11 residues. For the CDR3, the DNA is TGTGCCAGCCCCCCCAGATACGAGCAGTACTTC. Its protein product is CASPPRYEQYF.

The rearrangement joins TRBV18 to TRBJ2-1; no firm D call. V was trimmed by 1 base and J by 10 bases, leaving 8 bases between them. The CDR3 length is 12 residues. Germline assignment: CDR1 KGHSH and CDR2 LQKENI. This chain's CDR3 is CASSPQSREQFF. CDR3 in DNA: TGTGCCAGCTCACCACAGTCGAGGGAGCAGTTCTTC.

This clone was seen a few times. The CDR3 protein is CASSYSGGTHQPQHF. As DNA, the CDR3 is TGTGCCAGCAGTTACTCGGGAGGGACCCATCAGCCCCAGCATTTT. J is TRBJ1-5 and V is TRBV6-6, with a weak D call TRBD1 (5 bases). Per the germline V gene, CDR1 is MNHNY and CDR2 is SVGAGI (reference sequence). This CDR3 spans 15 amino acids. Trimming pared 0 bases from V and 5 bases from J, leaving 11 bases between.

This clone is a singleton in its sample. The V gene is TRBV25-1, the J gene TRBJ1-4, with 7 bases lining up with TRBD1. V was pared by 6 bases and J by 4 bases, with 2 bases of the junction left unmatched. This CDR3 region has 13 residues. Germline lookup yields CDR1 MGHDK and CDR2 SYGVNS. The CDR3 spells CASSQGDNEKLFF. The CDR3 DNA reads TGTGCCAGCAGCCAGGGGGATAATGAAAAACTGTTTTTT.

The V gene is TRBV28, the J gene TRBJ1-3, with D possibly matching TRBD1 (5 bases). The germline V and J ends were trimmed by 6 bases and 9 bases, with 15 bases remaining between them. Germline V gene sequence: CDR1 MDHEN, CDR2 SYDVKM. This CDR3 has 13 amino acids. CDR3 nucleotide sequence: TGTGCCAGCAGGGCTTCGTCGGGGGGCACCATATATTTT. The encoded protein is CASRASSGGTIYF.

The chain recombines TRBV18 with TRBJ1-4; 7 positions match TRBD1. Germline assignment: CDR1 KGHSH and CDR2 LQKENI. V lost 6 bases to trimming and J lost 7 bases; unmatched junction nucleotides: 8. The CDR3 spans 14 residues. The DNA of the CDR3 is TGTGCCAGCTCCCCAAGGGGGCCGGGTGAAAAACTGTTTTTT. Residues: CASSPRGPGEKLFF.

The chain joins TRBV6-5 to TRBJ2-5; 7 positions agree with TRBD2. CDR3 length: 13 residues. V lost 7 bases to trimming and J lost 1 base; unmatched junction nucleotides: 3. Per germline, CDR1 MNHEY and CDR2 SVGAGI. In nucleotides, the CDR3 is TGTGCCAGCATGGGGGAGGGCCAAGAGACCCAGTACTTC. Translating gives CASMGEGQETQYF.

J is TRBJ2-1 and V is TRBV6-4; TRBD2 agrees at 9 bases. The CDR3 loop spans 15 amino acids. CDR1 and CDR2 from the germline V gene are MRHNA and SNTAGT. Trimming at V came to 0 bases and at J to 8 bases, leaving 5 bases not matched to a gene. The CDR3 DNA follows: TGTGCCAGCAGTGACTCCGGGACTAGCCGGGATGAGCAGTTCTTC. Translated, it gives CASSDSGTSRDEQFF.

This sequence joins TRBV1 and TRBJ1-1; the table's D call, TRBD1, has no DNA check behind it. TRBV1 is given as a pseudogene. This CDR3 is built from 15 residues. The CDR3 sequence: CTSSQAGQVDTEAFF. In DNA form, the CDR3 reads TGCACCAGCAGCCAAGCGGGACAGGTAGACACTGAAGCTTTCTTT.

The V gene is TRBV2, the J gene TRBJ1-4; D is unresolved. Germline CDR1 reads SNHLY; CDR2 reads FYNNEI. The V end lost 6 bases, the J end lost 4 bases, and 15 bases lay between the germline ends. The CDR3 runs 15 residues. The CDR3 bases are TGTGCCAGCAGCGCCTCGATGACTCTTAATGAAAAACTGTTTTTT. Translated: CASSASMTLNEKLFF.